This entry features one TCR beta chain sequence. Its cognate antigen is unknown. This CDR3 has 15 residues. CDR1 and CDR2 from the germline V gene are MNHNY and SVGAGI (reference sequence). V was pared by 4 bases and J by 5 bases, with 5 bases of the junction left unmatched. Each CDR3 protein is one row after TCRdb ran MiXCR on the reads. This repertoire shows hundreds of thousands of distinct CDR3 sequences, almost 30% found once; its top ten account for around 20%. The data belong to a study of T cell repertoires in cytomegalovirus infection. This receptor was obtained from a human donor in good health (CMV status not recorded). Some clones in this sample may be carry-over from other donors' samples. The rearrangement uses TRBV6-6 and TRBJ2-1, with 10 bases aligning to TRBD2. Here the sequenced sample was cultured PBMCs, taken from culture after CMV antigen stimulation. The chain's CDR3 is CASSSNLAGDNEQFF. In DNA form, the CDR3 reads TGTGCCAGCAGTTCCAATCTAGCGGGGGACAATGAGCAGTTCTTC.